These T cell receptor beta chains were read from a single sample in a study of T cell changes during pregnancy in multiple sclerosis. Generated by immunoSEQ multiplex PCR, the TCRdb table keeps only in-frame clones and is missing some. In the table there are 70,000 to 95,000 clones, approximately 94% of which are singletons. Specimen: peripheral blood, collected in the third trimester of pregnancy. These receptors all stem from a female donor with multiple sclerosis, enrolled in a pregnancy study. Both conserved end residues are part of each CDR3. A D gene is named only where the DNA matches it firmly. Rows give clone size only sometimes, using once, few, many, or a class for an expanded clone.

V gene: TRBV2
clone size: once
J gene: TRBJ2-5
D gene: .
CDR3 DNA: TGTGCCAGCAGTGTTTCGGAGACCCAGTACTTC
CDR3 protein: CASSVSETQYF

V gene: TRBV2
clone size: once
J gene: TRBJ2-7
D gene: .
CDR3 DNA: TGTGCCAGCAGCGCCCTCGGTGGGGAGTCCTACGAGCAGTACTTC
CDR3 protein: CASSALGGESYEQYF

V gene: TRBV9
clone size: .
J gene: TRBJ2-2
D gene: TRBD2
CDR3 DNA: TGTGCCAGCAGCGTAGCTGGTGGGGGACTAGCGGGAGCCCGAGGGCTGTTTTTT
CDR3 protein: CASSVAGGGLAGARGLFF

V gene: TRBV5-6
clone size: .
J gene: TRBJ2-5
D gene: .
CDR3 DNA: TGTGCCAGCAGCCTCGGGATGGTTGGCCCTCAAGAGACCCAGTACTTC
CDR3 protein: CASSLGMVGPQETQYF

V gene: TRBV30
clone size: .
J gene: TRBJ2-3
D gene: .
CDR3 DNA: TGTGCCTGGAGTGGAGGGCCAGTTGGTGCAGATACGCAGTATTTT
CDR3 protein: CAWSGGPVGADTQYF

V gene: TRBV25-1
clone size: .
J gene: TRBJ2-7
D gene: .
CDR3 DNA: TGTGCCAGCAGTGAATGGGGCGGCGAGCAGTACTTC
CDR3 protein: CASSEWGGEQYF

V gene: TRBV7-9
clone size: few
J gene: TRBJ2-2
D gene: TRBD2
CDR3 DNA: TGTGCCATCCCGGGACTAGCGGAGGCTCCTGGCGGGGAGCTGTTTTTT
CDR3 protein: CAIPGLAEAPGGELFF

V gene: TRBV27
clone size: .
J gene: TRBJ1-5
D gene: .
CDR3 DNA: TGTGCCAGCAGGCTCCAGGGGATCGGTCAGCCCCAGCATTTT
CDR3 protein: CASRLQGIGQPQHF

V gene: TRBV5-1
clone size: once
J gene: TRBJ2-1
D gene: .
CDR3 DNA: TGCGCCAGCAGCTTGGGGCAACTAGGCAAATCGACCAATGAGCAGTTCTTC
CDR3 protein: CASSLGQLGKSTNEQFF

V gene: TRBV28
clone size: .
J gene: TRBJ2-5
D gene: TRBD1
CDR3 DNA: TGTGCCAGCAGAGAACCCGGGACAGTCCCCGAGACCCAGTACTTC
CDR3 protein: CASREPGTVPETQYF

V gene: TRBV27
clone size: .
J gene: TRBJ2-2
D gene: .
CDR3 DNA: TGTGCCAGCAGTTTCCCCTCAGGTGGTTCCGCCGGGGAGCTGTTTTTT
CDR3 protein: CASSFPSGGSAGELFF

V gene: TRBV9
clone size: .
J gene: TRBJ2-5
D gene: .
CDR3 DNA: TGTGCCAGCAGCGTAGATGGCATTCGCCAAGAGACCCAGTACTTC
CDR3 protein: CASSVDGIRQETQYF

V gene: TRBV6-1
clone size: .
J gene: TRBJ2-7
D gene: .
CDR3 DNA: TGTGCCAGCAGTGAAGTAGCAGTGCGGTACTTC
CDR3 protein: CASSEVAVRYF

V gene: TRBV7-6
clone size: .
J gene: TRBJ2-3
D gene: .
CDR3 DNA: TGTGCCAGCAGCCTCTCGGGGGCAGATACGCAGTATTTT
CDR3 protein: CASSLSGADTQYF

V gene: TRBV5-4
clone size: .
J gene: TRBJ2-7
D gene: TRBD2
CDR3 DNA: TGTGCGCTCGGGGGGGAGGGACGACTGAACGAGCAGTACTTC
CDR3 protein: CALGGEGRLNEQYF

V gene: TRBV30
clone size: .
J gene: TRBJ2-5
D gene: TRBD1
CDR3 DNA: TGTGCCTGGAGTCCCCATGGGACAGGGATGAGGGAGCAGTACTTC
CDR3 protein: CAWSPHGTGMREQYF

V gene: TRBV5-1
clone size: .
J gene: TRBJ2-1
D gene: .
CDR3 DNA: TGCGCCAGCAGCTGGACAGACTCCTACAATGAGCAGTTCTTC
CDR3 protein: CASSWTDSYNEQFF

V gene: TRBV9
clone size: .
J gene: TRBJ2-3
D gene: TRBD2
CDR3 DNA: TGTGCCAGCAGCCCCCTGGGTAGCGGGAGGGATACGCAGTATTTT
CDR3 protein: CASSPLGSGRDTQYF

V gene: TRBV5-1
clone size: .
J gene: TRBJ2-3
D gene: .
CDR3 DNA: TGCGCCAGCAGCTTGGCCGGACTACTCACAGATACGCAGTATTTT
CDR3 protein: CASSLAGLLTDTQYF

V gene: TRBV4-1
clone size: .
J gene: TRBJ1-1
D gene: .
CDR3 DNA: TGCGCCAGCAGCCTAGCAGAACCAAAAAACACTGAAGCTTTCTTT
CDR3 protein: CASSLAEPKNTEAFF

V gene: TRBV10-3
clone size: .
J gene: TRBJ2-7
D gene: .
CDR3 DNA: TGTGCCATCAGTGCCGGGACAAACTACGAGCAGTACTTC
CDR3 protein: CAISAGTNYEQYF

V gene: TRBV6-5
clone size: .
J gene: TRBJ2-3
D gene: .
CDR3 DNA: TGTGCCAGCAGTTATGGGAGAACAGGCACAGATACGCAGTATTTT
CDR3 protein: CASSYGRTGTDTQYF

V gene: TRBV7-9
clone size: .
J gene: TRBJ1-2
D gene: .
CDR3 DNA: TGTGCCAGCAGCCATGACAGTAAGAACTATGGCTACACCTTC
CDR3 protein: CASSHDSKNYGYTF

V gene: TRBV7-9
clone size: .
J gene: TRBJ1-4
D gene: TRBD1
CDR3 DNA: TGTGCCAGCAGCTTATGGCAGGGGGACTTATTAGTCGAAAAACTGTTTTTT
CDR3 protein: CASSLWQGDLLVEKLFF

V gene: TRBV5-6
clone size: .
J gene: TRBJ2-7
D gene: .
CDR3 DNA: TGTGCCAGCAGCTTGGAGGCAGGGTATTACGAGCAGTACTTC
CDR3 protein: CASSLEAGYYEQYF

V gene: TRBV7-9
clone size: .
J gene: TRBJ2-7
D gene: .
CDR3 DNA: TGTGCCAGCAGCTTAGCGGGGACCAGGGGCGAGCAGTACTTC
CDR3 protein: CASSLAGTRGEQYF

V gene: TRBV29-1
clone size: .
J gene: TRBJ2-6
D gene: TRBD1
CDR3 DNA: TGCAGCGCTGGGGGGACAGGCAGTTCTGGGGCCAACGTCCTGACTTTC
CDR3 protein: CSAGGTGSSGANVLTF

V gene: TRBV28
clone size: .
J gene: TRBJ1-1
D gene: .
CDR3 DNA: TGTGCCAGCAGTTTAGTCCAGGGGAACACTGAAGCTTTCTTT
CDR3 protein: CASSLVQGNTEAFF

V gene: TRBV2
clone size: .
J gene: TRBJ2-7
D gene: TRBD2
CDR3 DNA: TGTGCCAACAGTGAAGCGGCGGGAGCGTGGTCCTACGAGCAGTACTTC
CDR3 protein: CANSEAAGAWSYEQYF

V gene: TRBV30
clone size: .
J gene: TRBJ2-1
D gene: .
CDR3 DNA: TGTGCCTGGAGTGTACGAAGGGGGGGTCTCAACAATGAGCAGTTCTTC
CDR3 protein: CAWSVRRGGLNNEQFF

V gene: TRBV27
clone size: .
J gene: TRBJ2-7
D gene: TRBD1
CDR3 DNA: TGTGCCAGCAGTTTAGTCGCAGGGGGCTCATTTGGCGAGCAGTACTTC
CDR3 protein: CASSLVAGGSFGEQYF

V gene: TRBV5-1
clone size: once
J gene: TRBJ2-5
D gene: TRBD1
CDR3 DNA: TGCGCCAGCAGCTCCGGACAGGGACCGGAGGAGACCCAGTACTTC
CDR3 protein: CASSSGQGPEETQYF

V gene: TRBV4-2
clone size: .
J gene: TRBJ2-3
D gene: TRBD2
CDR3 DNA: TGTGCCAGCAGCCAAGACTGGGGACTAGCGGGAGGAGATACGCAGTATTTT
CDR3 protein: CASSQDWGLAGGDTQYF

V gene: TRBV6-6
clone size: .
J gene: TRBJ2-7
D gene: .
CDR3 DNA: TGTGCCAGCAGTTACGAACTAGGACTTTACTTC
CDR3 protein: CASSYELGLYF

V gene: TRBV27
clone size: .
J gene: TRBJ2-6
D gene: .
CDR3 DNA: TGTGCCAGCAGTAGGACAGAGGGGAGCTCTGGGGCCAACGTCCTGACTTTC
CDR3 protein: CASSRTEGSSGANVLTF

V gene: TRBV6-1
clone size: .
J gene: TRBJ2-7
D gene: .
CDR3 DNA: TGTGCCAGCAGCCGGGACTGGTCTTCCTACGAGCAGTACTTC
CDR3 protein: CASSRDWSSYEQYF

V gene: TRBV5-6
clone size: .
J gene: TRBJ1-2
D gene: .
CDR3 DNA: TGTGCCAGCAGCTTGGACAGAGATGGTGGCTACACCTTC
CDR3 protein: CASSLDRDGGYTF

V gene: TRBV6-1
clone size: .
J gene: TRBJ2-7
D gene: TRBD1
CDR3 DNA: TGTGCCAGCAGTAGGACAGGGGATTCCTCCTACGAGCAGTACTTC
CDR3 protein: CASSRTGDSSYEQYF

V gene: TRBV5-6
clone size: .
J gene: TRBJ2-2
D gene: TRBD1
CDR3 DNA: TGTGCCAGCAGCTGGGACAGGGGAGATCTGCACACCGGGGAGCTGTTTTTT
CDR3 protein: CASSWDRGDLHTGELFF